This T cell receptor beta chain was documented in a study of blood T cell repertoires in COVID-19. About the research overall: Donors in the United States, Italy and Spain gave samples during acute or convalescent COVID-19. From T cells, B-cell-depleted T cells, or PBMCs came the material, which was cDNA or gDNA.

In the original processing: The assay estimated nucleated cells by amplifying reference gene primers. Generated by immunoSEQ multiplex PCR, the TCRdb table keeps only in-frame clones and is missing some. Clonal size and the V and J genes are those of that table, whereas D and trimming came from the DNA. The sample consists of a few hundred thousand clones, under 90% of them appearing once. Sequencing was done on a sample of peripheral blood. The TCR comes from a woman of 80 years or more with active or convalescent COVID-19.

The CDR3 region is CASSSGGGSYEQYF. For the CDR3, the DNA is TGTGCCAGCAGTTCGGGGGGGGGATCCTACGAGCAGTACTTC. This chain joins TRBV6-2 or TRBV6-3 and TRBJ2-7; 8 bases are a match to TRBD2. Germline trimming cut 4 bases from V and 1 base from J; bases unmatched to any gene: 3. This CDR3 has 14 residues. Germline V lookup: CDR1 MNHEY, CDR2 SVGEGT.